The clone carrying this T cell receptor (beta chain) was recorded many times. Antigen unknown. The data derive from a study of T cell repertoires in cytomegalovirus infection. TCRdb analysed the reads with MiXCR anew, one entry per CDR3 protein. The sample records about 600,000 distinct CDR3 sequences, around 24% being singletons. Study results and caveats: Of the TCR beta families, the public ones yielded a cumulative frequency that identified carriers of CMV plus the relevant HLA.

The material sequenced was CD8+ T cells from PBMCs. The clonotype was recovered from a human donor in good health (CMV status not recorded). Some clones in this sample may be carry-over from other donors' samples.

The CDR3 loop reads CASSPHGYEQYV. The CDR3 DNA reads TGTGCCAGCAGCCCCCACGGTTACGAGCAGTACGTC. J is TRBJ2-7 and V is TRBV7-2; D is unresolved. Germline V gene lookup returns CDR1 SGHTA and CDR2 FQGNSA. V shed 5 bases and J shed 4 bases, with 9 bases lying between them. CDR3 length: 12 amino acids.